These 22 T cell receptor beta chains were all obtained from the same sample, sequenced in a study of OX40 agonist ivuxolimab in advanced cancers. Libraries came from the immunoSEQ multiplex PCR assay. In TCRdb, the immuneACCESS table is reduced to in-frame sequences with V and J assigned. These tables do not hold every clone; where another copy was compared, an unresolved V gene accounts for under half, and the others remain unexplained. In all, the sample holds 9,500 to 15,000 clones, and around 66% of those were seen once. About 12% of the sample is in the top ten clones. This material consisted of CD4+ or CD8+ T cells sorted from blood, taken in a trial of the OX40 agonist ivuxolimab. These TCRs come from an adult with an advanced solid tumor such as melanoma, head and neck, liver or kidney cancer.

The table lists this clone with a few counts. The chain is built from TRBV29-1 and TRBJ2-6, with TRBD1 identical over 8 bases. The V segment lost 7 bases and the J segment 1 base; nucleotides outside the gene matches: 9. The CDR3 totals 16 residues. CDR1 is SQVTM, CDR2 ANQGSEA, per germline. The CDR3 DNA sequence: TGCAGCGCGAGGTCACAGGGGGAATCTGGGGCCAACGTCCTGACTTTC. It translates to CSARSQGESGANVLTF.

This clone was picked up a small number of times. CDR3 residues: CASSLVGTVNEQFF. As DNA, the CDR3 is TGCGCCAGCAGCTTGGTAGGGACCGTAAATGAGCAGTTCTTC. The chain recombines TRBV5-1 with TRBJ2-1; D is perhaps TRBD1 or TRBD2 (5 bases each). This CDR3 is 14 amino acids long. Germline CDR1 SGHRS, CDR2 YFSETQ. The ends were cut back, 0 bases at V and 7 bases at J, with 11 bases in the middle.

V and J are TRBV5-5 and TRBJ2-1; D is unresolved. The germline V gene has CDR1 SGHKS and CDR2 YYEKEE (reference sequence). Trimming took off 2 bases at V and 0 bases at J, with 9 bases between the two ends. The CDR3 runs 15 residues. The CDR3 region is CASSFWQSSYNEQFF. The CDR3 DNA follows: TGTGCCAGCAGCTTTTGGCAATCCTCCTACAATGAGCAGTTCTTC. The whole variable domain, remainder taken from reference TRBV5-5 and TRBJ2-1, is DAGVTQSPTHLIKTRGQQVTLRCSPISGHKSVSWYQQVLGQGPQFIFQYYEKEERGRGNFPDRFSARQFPNYSSELNVNALLLGDSALYLCASSFWQSSYNEQFFGPGTRLTVL.

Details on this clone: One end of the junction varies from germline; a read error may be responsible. CDR3 nucleotide sequence: TGTGCCAGCAGTTCCACCGGGACCTCCGGCAACTACTACGAGCAGTACTTC. This gives the protein CASSSTGTSGNYYEQYF. This sequence joins TRBV10-3 and TRBJ2-5; D may correspond to TRBD1 or TRBD2 (5 bases each). The J call is in doubt because the DNA end fits TRBJ2-7 better. CDR1 ENHRY and CDR2 SYGVKD come from the germline V gene. This CDR3 has 17 residues.

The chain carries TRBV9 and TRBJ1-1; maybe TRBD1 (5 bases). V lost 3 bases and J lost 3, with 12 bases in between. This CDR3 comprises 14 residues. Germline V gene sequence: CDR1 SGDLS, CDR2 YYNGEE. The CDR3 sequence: CASSGGAGDTEAFF. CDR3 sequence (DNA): TGTGCCAGCAGCGGAGGGGCGGGTGACACTGAAGCTTTCTTT.

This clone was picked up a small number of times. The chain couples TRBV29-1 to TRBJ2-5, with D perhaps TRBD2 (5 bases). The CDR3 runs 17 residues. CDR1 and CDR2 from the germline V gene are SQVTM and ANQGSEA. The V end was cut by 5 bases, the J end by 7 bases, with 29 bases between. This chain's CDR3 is CSVLALMSGIPIGTQYF. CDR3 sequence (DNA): TGCAGCGTTTTGGCCCTTATGAGCGGTATCCCAATAGGGACCCAGTACTTC.

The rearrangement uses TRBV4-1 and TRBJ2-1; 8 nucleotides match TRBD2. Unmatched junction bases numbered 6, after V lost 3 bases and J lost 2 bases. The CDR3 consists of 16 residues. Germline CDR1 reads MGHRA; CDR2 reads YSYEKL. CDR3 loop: CASSQLPAGAYNEQFF. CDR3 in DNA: TGCGCCAGCAGCCAGCTACCAGCGGGGGCCTACAATGAGCAGTTCTTC.

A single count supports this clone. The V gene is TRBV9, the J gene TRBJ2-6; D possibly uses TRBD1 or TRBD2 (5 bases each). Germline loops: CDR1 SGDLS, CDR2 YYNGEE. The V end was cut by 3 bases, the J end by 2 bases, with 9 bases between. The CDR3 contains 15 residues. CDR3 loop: CASSAWGTGANVLTF. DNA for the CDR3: TGTGCCAGCAGCGCGTGGGGGACTGGGGCCAACGTCCTGACTTTC.

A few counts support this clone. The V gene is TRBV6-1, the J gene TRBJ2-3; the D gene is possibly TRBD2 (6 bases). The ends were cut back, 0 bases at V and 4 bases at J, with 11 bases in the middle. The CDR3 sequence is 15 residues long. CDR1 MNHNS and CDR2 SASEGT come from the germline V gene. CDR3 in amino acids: CASSEAGGGADTQYF. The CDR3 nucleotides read TGTGCCAGCAGTGAAGCCGGGGGAGGCGCAGATACGCAGTATTTT.

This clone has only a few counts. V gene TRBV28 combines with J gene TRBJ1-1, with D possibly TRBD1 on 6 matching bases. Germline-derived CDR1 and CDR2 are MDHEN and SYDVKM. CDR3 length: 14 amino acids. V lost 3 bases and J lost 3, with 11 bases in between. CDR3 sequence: CASSLDSGDTEAFF. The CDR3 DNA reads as TGTGCCAGCAGTTTGGACAGCGGGGACACTGAAGCTTTCTTT.

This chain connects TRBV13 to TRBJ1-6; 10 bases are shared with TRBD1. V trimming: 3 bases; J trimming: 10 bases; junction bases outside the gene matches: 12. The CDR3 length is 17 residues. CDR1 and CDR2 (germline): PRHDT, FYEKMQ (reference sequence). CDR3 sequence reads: CASSLAGLGTGDSPLHF. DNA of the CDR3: TGTGCCAGCAGCTTGGCGGGGTTAGGGACAGGGGACTCACCCCTCCACTTT.

DNA of the CDR3: TGTGCCAGTAGTCTCATCCCGGGTGAAAAACTGTTTTTT. It is translated as CASSLIPGEKLFF. The chain is built from TRBV19 and TRBJ1-4; no clear D. The germline CDR1 and CDR2 sequences are LNHDA and SQIVND (reference sequence). The CDR3 is 13 residues long. Trimming shortened V by 5 bases and J by 7 bases, and 11 bases separated the two germline ends.

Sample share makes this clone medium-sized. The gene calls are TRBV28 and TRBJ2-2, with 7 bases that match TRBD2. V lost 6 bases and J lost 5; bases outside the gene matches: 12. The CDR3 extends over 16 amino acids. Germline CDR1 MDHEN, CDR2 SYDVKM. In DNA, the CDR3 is TGTGCCAGCAGACGACTAGCCGGAGGGCTTACCGGGGAGCTGTTTTTT. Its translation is CASRRLAGGLTGELFF.

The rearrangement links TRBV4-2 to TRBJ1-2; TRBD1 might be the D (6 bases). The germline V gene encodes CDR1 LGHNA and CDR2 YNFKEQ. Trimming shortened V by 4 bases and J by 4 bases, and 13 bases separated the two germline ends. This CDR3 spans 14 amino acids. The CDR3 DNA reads TGTGCCAGCAGCCCCCAACGGGACACCTATGGCTACACCTTC. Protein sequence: CASSPQRDTYGYTF.

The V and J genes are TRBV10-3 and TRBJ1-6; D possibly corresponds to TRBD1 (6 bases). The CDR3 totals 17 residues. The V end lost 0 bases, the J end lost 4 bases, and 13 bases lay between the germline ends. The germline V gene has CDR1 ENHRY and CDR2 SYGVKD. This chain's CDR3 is CAISESPSTGYNSPLHF. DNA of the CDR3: TGTGCCATCAGTGAGTCTCCCTCTACAGGGTATAATTCACCCCTCCACTTT.

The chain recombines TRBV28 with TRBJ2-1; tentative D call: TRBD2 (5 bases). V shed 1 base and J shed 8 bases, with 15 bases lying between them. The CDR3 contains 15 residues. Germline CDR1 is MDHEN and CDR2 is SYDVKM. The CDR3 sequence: CASSLLVGASDEQFF. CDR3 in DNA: TGTGCCAGCAGTTTATTAGTGGGAGCCTCGGATGAGCAGTTCTTC.

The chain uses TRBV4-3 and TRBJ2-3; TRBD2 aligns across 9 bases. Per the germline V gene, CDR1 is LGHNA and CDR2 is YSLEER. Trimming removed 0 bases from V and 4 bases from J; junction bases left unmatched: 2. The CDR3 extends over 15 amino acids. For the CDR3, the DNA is TGCGCCAGCAGCCAAGAGCGGGGGGGCGCAGATACGCAGTATTTT. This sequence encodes CASSQERGGADTQYF.

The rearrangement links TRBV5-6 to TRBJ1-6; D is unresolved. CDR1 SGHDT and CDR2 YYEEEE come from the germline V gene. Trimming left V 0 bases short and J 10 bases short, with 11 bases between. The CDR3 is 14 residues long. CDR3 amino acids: CASSLAGVGSPLHF. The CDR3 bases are TGTGCCAGCAGCTTGGCTGGGGTTGGATCACCCCTCCACTTT.

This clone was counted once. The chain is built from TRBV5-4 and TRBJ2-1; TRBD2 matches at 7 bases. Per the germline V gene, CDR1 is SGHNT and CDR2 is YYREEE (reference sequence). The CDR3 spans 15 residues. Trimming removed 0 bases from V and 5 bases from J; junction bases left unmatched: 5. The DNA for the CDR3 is TGTGCCAGCAGCTTGGAGCCTAGCGGTAACAATGAGCAGTTCTTC. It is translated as CASSLEPSGNNEQFF.

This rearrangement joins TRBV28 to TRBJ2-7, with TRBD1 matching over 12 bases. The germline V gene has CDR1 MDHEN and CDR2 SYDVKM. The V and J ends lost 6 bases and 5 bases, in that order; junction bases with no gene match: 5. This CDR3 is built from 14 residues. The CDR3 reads CASSPGQGADEQYF. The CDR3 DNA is TGTGCCAGCAGCCCGGGACAGGGGGCCGACGAGCAGTACTTC. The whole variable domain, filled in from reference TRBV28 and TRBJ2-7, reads DVKVTQSSRYLVKRTGEKVFLECVQDMDHENMFWYRQDPGLGLRLIYFSYDVKMKEKGDIPEGYSVSREKKERFSLILESASTNQTSMYLCASSPGQGADEQYFGPGTRLTVT.

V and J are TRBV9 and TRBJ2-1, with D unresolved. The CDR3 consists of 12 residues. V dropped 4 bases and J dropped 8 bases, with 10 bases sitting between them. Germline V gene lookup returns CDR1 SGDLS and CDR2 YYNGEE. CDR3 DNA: TGTGCCAGCAGCTCTACCGTCGATGAGCAGTTCTTC. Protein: CASSSTVDEQFF.

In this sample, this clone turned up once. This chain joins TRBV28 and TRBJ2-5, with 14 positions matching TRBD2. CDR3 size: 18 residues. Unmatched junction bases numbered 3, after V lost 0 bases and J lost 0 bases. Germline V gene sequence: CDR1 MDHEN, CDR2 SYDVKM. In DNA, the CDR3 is TGTGCCAGCAGTTTATGGGGGACTAGCGGGGGTTACCAAGAGACCCAGTACTTC. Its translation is CASSLWGTSGGYQETQYF.